This is a list of T cell receptor beta chains from one sample in a study of cytomegalovirus exposure and HLA in healthy donors. This table comes from immunoSEQ multiplex PCR, and its TCRdb copy is limited to in-frame clones, with some not included. The sample table sets out around 140,000 clones. Sample: PBMCs. Receptors originate from a woman in her forties or fifties in good health and CMV-seronegative. The CDR3 runs from the conserved cysteine through the conserved F or W. D genes are given only for firm matches.

DNA	CDR3	J	V	D
TGCAGCGCAAGCGGGAGGGAACCCGGGGAGCTGTTTTTT	CSASGREPGELFF	TRBJ2-2	TRBV29-1	TRBD2
TGTGCCAGCAGTGGGAAAGGGGGAGTAGGCTCACCCCTCCACTTT	CASSGKGGVGSPLHF	TRBJ1-6	TRBV6-5	-
TGTGCCAGCTGTCCGCAGGGCGCGGGGGAAAAACTGTTTTTT	CASCPQGAGEKLFF	TRBJ1-4	TRBV18	-
TGCGCCAGCAGCCAGATGGGGGCAGGGGGCGGTGAAAAACTGTTTTTT	CASSQMGAGGGEKLFF	TRBJ1-4	TRBV4-1	TRBD1
TGTGCCAGCTGGTTAGCCGGGGAGCTGTTTTTT	CASWLAGELFF	TRBJ2-2	TRBV27	-
TGTGCCAGCTCACCACCCCAACAGGGTTTTAGCGAGCAGTACTTC	CASSPPQQGFSEQYF	TRBJ2-7	TRBV18	-
TGTGCCAGCAGCGACTTAGCGGGAGACAATGAGCAGTTCTTC	CASSDLAGDNEQFF	TRBJ2-1	TRBV9	TRBD2
TGTGCCAGCAGCTTGGTACTAGCGGGGGCCGGCACAGATACGCAGTATTTT	CASSLVLAGAGTDTQYF	TRBJ2-3	TRBV5-4	TRBD2
TGTGCCAGCAGCTTGGGGGACAGTAACACTGAAGCTTTCTTT	CASSLGDSNTEAFF	TRBJ1-1	TRBV5-8	TRBD1
TGTGCCAGCAGCGTATCTATGGGCCGTGAGAATGAAAAACTGTTTTTT	CASSVSMGRENEKLFF	TRBJ1-4	TRBV9	-
TGTGCCATCAGTGCATATAGTCCCCGACTAGCGGGAGGGCACAATGAGCAGTTCTTC	CAISAYSPRLAGGHNEQFF	TRBJ2-1	TRBV10-3	TRBD2
TGTGCCAGCAGCTTTAGCGAGAGCTCCTACGAGCAGTACTTC	CASSFSESSYEQYF	TRBJ2-7	TRBV11-2	-
TGTGCCAGCAGTTTAACGACTCAGCGGGAGTATGCTTTCTTT	CASSLTTQREYAFF	TRBJ1-1	TRBV28	-
TGTGCCAGCAGTGGACATATTCGCTCCTACAATGAGCAGTTCTTC	CASSGHIRSYNEQFF	TRBJ2-1	TRBV27	-
TGTGCCAGCAGTGTGGCAGGGGGCACAGATACGCAGTATTTT	CASSVAGGTDTQYF	TRBJ2-3	TRBV2	-
TGCAGCGGAACAGGGGGTACTGAAGCTTTCTTT	CSGTGGTEAFF	TRBJ1-1	TRBV29-1	TRBD1
TGTGCCAGCAGCTTAGTGTTTGCTCTAGCGGGAGGTCATGAGCAGTTCTTC	CASSLVFALAGGHEQFF	TRBJ2-1	TRBV7-2	TRBD2
TGTGCCAGCAGCTTGGGGGGGACTGGAGAAAAACTGTTTTTT	CASSLGGTGEKLFF	TRBJ1-4	TRBV5-4	-
TGTGCCAGCAGTTTACCAGGGTACGAATCACCCCTCCACTTT	CASSLPGYESPLHF	TRBJ1-6	TRBV28	-
TGTGCCAGCAGCTCACAGGGGGTCTCTGGGGCCAACGTCCTGACTTTC	CASSSQGVSGANVLTF	TRBJ2-6	TRBV5-4	TRBD1
TGTGCCAGCAGCCCGGGATACCCAGATACGCAGTATTTT	CASSPGYPDTQYF	TRBJ2-3	TRBV9	-
TGTGCCAGCAGCCCCGCAGGGGGAGACACAGATACGCAGTATTTT	CASSPAGGDTDTQYF	TRBJ2-3	TRBV7-3	TRBD1
TGTGCCAGCAGCTTAGAGCGGGGGGACACTGAAGCTTTCTTT	CASSLERGDTEAFF	TRBJ1-1	TRBV7-2	-
TGTGCCAGCTCCACGGACGGCGCGGAGGTGGATACGCAGTATTTT	CASSTDGAEVDTQYF	TRBJ2-3	TRBV19	-
TGCGCCAGCAGACAACCGTCAGCTAACTATGGCTACACCTTC	CASRQPSANYGYTF	TRBJ1-2	TRBV4-1	-